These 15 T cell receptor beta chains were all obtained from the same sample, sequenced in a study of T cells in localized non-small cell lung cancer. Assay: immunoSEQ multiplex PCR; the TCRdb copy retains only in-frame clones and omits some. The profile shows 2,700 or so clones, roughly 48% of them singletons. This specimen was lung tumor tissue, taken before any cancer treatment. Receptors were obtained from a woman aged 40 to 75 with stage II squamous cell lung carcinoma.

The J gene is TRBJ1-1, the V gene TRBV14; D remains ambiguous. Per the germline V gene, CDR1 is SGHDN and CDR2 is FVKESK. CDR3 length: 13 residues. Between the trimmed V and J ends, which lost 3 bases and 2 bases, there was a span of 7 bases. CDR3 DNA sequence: TGTGCCAGCAGCCACCAGACAAACACTGAAGCTTTCTTT. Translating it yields CASSHQTNTEAFF.

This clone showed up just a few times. The CDR3 DNA reads TGTGCCAGCAGCGTCACATCACCTGGAAACACCATATATTTT. This sequence encodes CASSVTSPGNTIYF. The genes are TRBV6-8 and TRBJ1-3; D gene unclear. V was shortened by 6 bases and J by 2 bases, with 11 bases between the two germline ends. The CDR3 has 14 residues. Germline CDR1 and CDR2: MNHGY and SAAAGT.

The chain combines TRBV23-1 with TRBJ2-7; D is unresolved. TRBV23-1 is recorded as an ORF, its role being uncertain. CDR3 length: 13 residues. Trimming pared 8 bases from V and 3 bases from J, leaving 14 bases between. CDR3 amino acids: CASGVGLGYEQYF. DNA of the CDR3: TGCGCCAGCGGGGTTGGGTTAGGCTACGAGCAGTACTTC.

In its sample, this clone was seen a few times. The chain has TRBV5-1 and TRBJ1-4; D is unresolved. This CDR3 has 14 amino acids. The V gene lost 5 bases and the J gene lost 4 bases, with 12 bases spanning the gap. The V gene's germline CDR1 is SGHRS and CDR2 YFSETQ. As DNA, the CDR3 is TGCGCCAGCAGTTCGGACGTAGGTAATGAAAAACTGTTTTTT. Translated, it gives CASSSDVGNEKLFF.

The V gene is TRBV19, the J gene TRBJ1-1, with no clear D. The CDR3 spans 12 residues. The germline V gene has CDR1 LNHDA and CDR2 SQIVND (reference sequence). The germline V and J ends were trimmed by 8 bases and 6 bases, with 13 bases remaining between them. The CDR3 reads CASGDFSAEAFF. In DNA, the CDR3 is TGTGCCAGTGGGGATTTCAGCGCTGAAGCTTTCTTT. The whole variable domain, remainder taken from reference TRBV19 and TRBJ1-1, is DGGITQSPKYLFRKEGQNVTLSCEQNLNHDAMYWYRQDPGQGLRLIYYSQIVNDFQKGDIAEGYSVSREKKESFPLTVTSAQKNPTAFYLCASGDFSAEAFFGQGTRLTVV.

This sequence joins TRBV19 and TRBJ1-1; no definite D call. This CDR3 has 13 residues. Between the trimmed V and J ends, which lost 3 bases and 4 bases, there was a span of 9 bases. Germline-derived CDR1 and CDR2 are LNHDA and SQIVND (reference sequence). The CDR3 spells CASSIDASTEAFF. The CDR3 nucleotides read TGTGCCAGTAGTATCGACGCTTCCACTGAAGCTTTCTTT.

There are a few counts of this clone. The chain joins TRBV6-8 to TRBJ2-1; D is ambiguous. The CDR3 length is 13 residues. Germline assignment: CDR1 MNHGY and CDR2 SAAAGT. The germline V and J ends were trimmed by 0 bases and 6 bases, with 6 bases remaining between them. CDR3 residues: CASSYSPANEQFF. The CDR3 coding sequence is TGTGCCAGCAGTTACTCCCCCGCCAATGAGCAGTTCTTC.

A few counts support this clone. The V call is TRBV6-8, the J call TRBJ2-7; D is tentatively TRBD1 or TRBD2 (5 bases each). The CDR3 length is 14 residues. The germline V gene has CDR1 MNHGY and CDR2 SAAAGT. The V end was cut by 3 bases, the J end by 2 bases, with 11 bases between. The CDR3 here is CASSYAGAPYEQYF. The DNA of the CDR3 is TGTGCCAGCAGTTATGCCGGGGCGCCCTACGAGCAGTACTTC.

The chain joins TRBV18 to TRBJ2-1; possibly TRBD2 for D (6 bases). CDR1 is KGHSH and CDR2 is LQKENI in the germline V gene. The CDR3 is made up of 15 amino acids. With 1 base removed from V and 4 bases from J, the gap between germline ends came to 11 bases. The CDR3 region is CASSPRDGGYNEQFF. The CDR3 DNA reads TGTGCCAGCTCACCACGGGACGGGGGATACAATGAGCAGTTCTTC. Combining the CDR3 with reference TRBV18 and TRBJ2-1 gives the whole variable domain NAGVMQNPRHLVRRRGQEARLRCSPMKGHSHVYWYRQLPEEGLKFMVYLQKENIIDESGMPKERFSAEFPKEGPSILRIQQVVRGDSAAYFCASSPRDGGYNEQFFGPGTRLTVL.

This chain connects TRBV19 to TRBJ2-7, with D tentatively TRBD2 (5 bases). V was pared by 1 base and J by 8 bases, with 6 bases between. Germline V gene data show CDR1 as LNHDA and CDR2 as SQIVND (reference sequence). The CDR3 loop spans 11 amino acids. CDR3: CASSIGEQQYF. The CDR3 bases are TGTGCCAGTAGTATAGGGGAGCAGCAGTACTTC.

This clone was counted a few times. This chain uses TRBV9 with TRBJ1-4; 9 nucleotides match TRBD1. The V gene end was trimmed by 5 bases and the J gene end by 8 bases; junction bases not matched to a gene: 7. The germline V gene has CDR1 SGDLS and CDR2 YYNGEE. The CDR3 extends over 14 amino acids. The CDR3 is CASRPGQGGEKLFF. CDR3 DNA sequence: TGTGCCAGCAGGCCGGGACAGGGCGGAGAAAAACTGTTTTTT.

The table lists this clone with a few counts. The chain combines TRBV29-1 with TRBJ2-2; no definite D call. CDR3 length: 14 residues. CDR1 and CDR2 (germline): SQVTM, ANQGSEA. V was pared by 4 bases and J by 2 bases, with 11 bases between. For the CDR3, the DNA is TGCAGCGTTGGCGGATCGGGTAACACCGGGGAGCTGTTTTTT. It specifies CSVGGSGNTGELFF.

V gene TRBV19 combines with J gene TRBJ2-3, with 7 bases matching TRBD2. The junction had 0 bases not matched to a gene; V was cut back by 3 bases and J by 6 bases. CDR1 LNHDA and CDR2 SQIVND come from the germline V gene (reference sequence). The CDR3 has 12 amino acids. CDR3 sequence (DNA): TGTGCCAGTAGTATCGGGGGGGATACGCAGTATTTT. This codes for CASSIGGDTQYF.

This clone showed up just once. In DNA form, the CDR3 reads TGTGCCAGTAGTCCAAACCCCGGAGGGCCTGAGACCCAGTACTTC. Amino acids: CASSPNPGGPETQYF. This chain links TRBV19 with TRBJ2-5; D is possibly TRBD2 (6 bases). Trimming took 5 bases from V and 5 from J, leaving 18 bases between them. Germline values: CDR1 LNHDA, CDR2 SQIVND (reference sequence). The CDR3 is 15 amino acids.

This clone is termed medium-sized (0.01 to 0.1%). The CDR3 sequence: CASSVGPEAGELFF. CDR3 in DNA: TGTGCCAGCAGCGTAGGACCAGAGGCCGGGGAGCTGTTTTTT. This chain connects TRBV9 to TRBJ2-2; D not resolved. V lost 0 bases and J 6 bases, leaving 9 bases between the germline ends. Germline V gene lookup returns CDR1 SGDLS and CDR2 YYNGEE. This CDR3 has 14 amino acids.